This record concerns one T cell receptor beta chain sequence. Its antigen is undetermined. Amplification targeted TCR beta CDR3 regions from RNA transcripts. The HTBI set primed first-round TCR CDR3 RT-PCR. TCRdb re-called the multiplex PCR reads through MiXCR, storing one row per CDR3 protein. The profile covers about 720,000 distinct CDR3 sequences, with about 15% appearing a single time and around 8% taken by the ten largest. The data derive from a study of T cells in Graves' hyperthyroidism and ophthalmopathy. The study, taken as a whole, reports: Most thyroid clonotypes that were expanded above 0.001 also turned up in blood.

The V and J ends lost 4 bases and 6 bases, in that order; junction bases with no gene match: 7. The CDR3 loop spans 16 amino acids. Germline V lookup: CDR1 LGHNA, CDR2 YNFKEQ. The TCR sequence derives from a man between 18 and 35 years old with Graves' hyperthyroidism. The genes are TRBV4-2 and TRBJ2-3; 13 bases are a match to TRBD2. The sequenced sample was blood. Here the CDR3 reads CASSLRTSGSSDTQYF. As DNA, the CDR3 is TGTGCCAGCAGCCTTAGGACTAGCGGGAGTTCGGATACGCAGTATTTT.